This entry describes one TCR beta chain. Its target is not known. These data belong to a study of blood T cells in healthy people across ages. Study-level points and caveats: TCR beta diversity tracked closely with naive T cell percentage. Long-lived donors exceeded aged donors in naive CD4+ cells and diversity.

Together with a sample-barcoded 5' primer, a J-beta primer mix was included in a second PCR lasting about 6 to 11 cycles. Per-sample output comprised a minimum of 2.5 million paired-end reads containing CDR3. TCRdb itself ran the 5' RACE reads through MiXCR, one entry per CDR3 protein. The data hold 450,000 to 700,000 distinct CDR3 sequences, with 25% to 30% observed a single time. Each donor supplied roughly 9.2 milliliters of peripheral blood. This CDR3 spans 16 amino acids. V was clipped by 0 bases and J by 3 bases; unmatched bases: 5. Germline values: CDR1 SGHNT, CDR2 YYREEE (reference sequence). The clonotype comes from a woman in her 70s in good health. J is TRBJ2-3 and V is TRBV5-4, with 9 nucleotides matching TRBD2. The material sequenced was blood. The CDR3 here is CASSLVLAGLTDTQYF. For the CDR3, the DNA is TGTGCCAGCAGCTTGGTCCTAGCGGGACTAACAGATACGCAGTATTTT.